The 20 T cell receptor beta chains below come from one sample, sequenced in a study of blood T cell repertoires in COVID-19 (dated by TCRdb to the early 2020s). Receptor libraries were prepared by the immunoSEQ multiplex PCR assay. Held by TCRdb, this immuneACCESS table contains in-frame sequences only and omits some clones. Under half of the omission traces to an unresolved V gene where checked; the cause of the rest is unknown. This sample gives 35,000 to 45,000 clones in total; approximately 90% of them show up just once. 19% of the sample is in the top ten clones. Sequencing input: peripheral blood. These receptors all come from an older man with acute or convalescent COVID-19.

This chain connects TRBV28 to TRBJ2-7; TRBD2 agrees at 7 bases. After removal of 6 bases from V and 3 bases from J, the junction contained 14 bases not matched to a gene. This CDR3 is built from 16 residues. Germline CDR1 is MDHEN and CDR2 is SYDVKM. The CDR3 here is CASRGYQAGEDYEQYF. The CDR3 coding sequence is TGTGCCAGCAGGGGATACCAGGCGGGAGAGGACTACGAGCAGTACTTC.

The chain links TRBV4-3 to TRBJ2-3; maybe TRBD2 (5 bases). V was clipped by 1 base and J by 2 bases, with 10 bases between them. CDR3 length equals 15 residues. Looked up from germline, CDR1 is LGHNA and CDR2 is YSLEER. CDR3 loop: CASSQVAGSTDTQYF. CDR3 sequence (DNA): TGCGCCAGCAGCCAAGTTGCGGGTTCCACAGATACGCAGTATTTT.

This clone was found once. The rearrangement uses TRBV7-8 and TRBJ1-5, with D perhaps matching TRBD1 (5 bases). The CDR3 is 14 amino acids. V was clipped by 5 bases and J by 6 bases, with 14 bases between them. The germline V gene has CDR1 SGHVS and CDR2 FQNEAQ. The CDR3 sequence: CASSPLGGFQPQHF. The CDR3 DNA is TGTGCCAGCAGCCCCCTGGGGGGGTTTCAGCCCCAGCATTTT. Combining the CDR3 with reference TRBV7-8 and TRBJ1-5 gives the whole variable domain GAGVSQSPRYKVAKRGQDVALRCDPISGHVSLFWYQQALGQGPEFLTYFQNEAQLDKSGLPSDRFFAERPEGSVSTLKIQRTQQEDSAVYLCASSPLGGFQPQHFGDGTRLSIL.

This chain connects TRBV27 to TRBJ1-6; 10 positions agree with TRBD1. The germline CDR1 and CDR2 sequences are MNHEY and SMNVEV (reference sequence). CDR3 length: 17 amino acids. J gave up 1 base and V 3 bases, and 3 bases lay outside the gene matches. The CDR3 region is CASSFRQGASYNSPLHF. The DNA of the CDR3 is TGTGCCAGCAGTTTCCGACAGGGGGCTTCCTATAATTCACCCCTCCACTTT.

The chain is built from TRBV6-5 and TRBJ2-1; 10 bases are a match to TRBD2. V trimming: 5 bases; J trimming: 3 bases; junction bases outside the gene matches: 4. This CDR3 spans 15 amino acids. Germline assignment: CDR1 MNHEY and CDR2 SVGAGI. CDR3 protein: CASSKTSGIYNEQFF. As DNA, the CDR3 is TGTGCCAGCAGTAAAACTAGCGGGATCTACAATGAGCAGTTCTTC.

This clone was detected only once. The chain employs TRBV14 and TRBJ2-1, with D unresolved. This CDR3 comprises 12 residues. CDR1 is SGHDN, CDR2 FVKESK, per germline. Between the trimmed V and J ends, which lost 0 bases and 8 bases, there was a span of 5 bases. This CDR3 is CASSQDSDEQFF. The CDR3 region has the DNA TGTGCCAGCAGCCAAGATAGTGATGAGCAGTTCTTC.

This clone appeared a few times. This chain joins TRBV4-1 and TRBJ1-2; 10 bases fit TRBD1. The V and J ends lost 4 bases and 8 bases, in that order; junction bases with no gene match: 7. The germline gives CDR1 MGHRA, CDR2 YSYEKL. The CDR3 is made up of 14 amino acids. Here the CDR3 DNA reads TGCGCCAGCAGCCTGACAGGGGGCAAGACGGGCTACACCTTC. It translates to CASSLTGGKTGYTF.

The chain is built from TRBV7-2 and TRBJ1-5, with 8 bases lining up with TRBD1. V gave up 7 bases and J gave up 4 bases; unmatched junction bases: 6. The V gene's germline CDR1 is SGHTA and CDR2 FQGNSA. There are 14 residues in the CDR3. The CDR3 here is CASNPTGANQPQHF. As DNA, the CDR3 is TGTGCCAGCAACCCGACAGGGGCTAATCAGCCCCAGCATTTT.

This clone rates as medium-sized (0.01 to 0.1%). CDR3 nucleotides: TGTGCCAGCAGCTTAGGCGATAGCAATCAGCCCCAGCATTTT. This codes for CASSLGDSNQPQHF. The chain couples TRBV7-9 to TRBJ1-5, with D hard to call. This CDR3 spans 14 amino acids. The germline V and J ends were trimmed by 1 base and 0 bases, with 4 bases remaining between them. Germline loops: CDR1 SEHNR, CDR2 FQNEAQ (reference sequence).

This chain joins TRBV3-1 (or the pseudogene TRBV3-2) and TRBJ2-5; 9 bases match TRBD2. J was trimmed by 5 bases and V by 4 bases; bases with no gene match: 17. The CDR3 sequence is 18 residues long. Germline assignment: CDR1 LGHDT and CDR2 YNNKEL (reference sequence). The CDR3 sequence is CASSPPRGRAAGRETQYF. In DNA, the CDR3 is TGTGCCAGCAGCCCCCCTCGCGGGAGGGCGGCCGGTCGGGAGACCCAGTACTTC.

This rearrangement joins TRBV5-1 to TRBJ2-3; 11 bases fit TRBD2. This CDR3 is 16 amino acids long. Germline CDR1 reads SGHRS; CDR2 reads YFSETQ. The ends lost 4 bases at V and 1 base at J; junction bases unmatched: 5. CDR3 loop: CASSQGLADGTDTQYF. Here the CDR3 DNA reads TGCGCCAGCAGCCAGGGACTAGCGGATGGCACAGATACGCAGTATTTT.

The V and J genes are TRBV5-1 and TRBJ1-2; TRBD1 matches 7 bases. The CDR3 runs 15 residues. The V and J ends lost 3 bases and 3 bases, in that order; junction bases with no gene match: 8. Germline assignment: CDR1 SGHRS and CDR2 YFSETQ. The CDR3 loop reads CASSSGSTGDYGYTF. The DNA of the CDR3 is TGCGCCAGCAGCTCAGGATCCACAGGGGACTATGGCTACACCTTC.

The J gene is TRBJ2-3, the V gene TRBV5-6, with D tentatively TRBD1 (6 bases). The CDR3 extends over 14 amino acids. V lost 3 bases and J lost 6, with 14 bases in between. Germline V CDR1 and CDR2: SGHDT, YYEEEE. This CDR3 is CASSSLRGSDTQYF. CDR3 DNA: TGTGCCAGCAGCTCCCTCAGGGGCAGTGATACGCAGTATTTT.

The V call is TRBV28, the J call TRBJ1-6, with 8 bases matching TRBD1. The CDR3 consists of 16 residues. Germline V gives CDR1 MDHEN, CDR2 SYDVKM. The J segment lost 4 bases and the V segment lost 3 bases, leaving 5 bases of the junction unmatched. CDR3 sequence: CASSLGTGGYNSPLHF. CDR3 DNA sequence: TGTGCCAGCAGTTTGGGGACAGGCGGTTATAATTCACCCCTCCACTTT.

CDR3 protein: CASSLGTSRSSDTQYF. The CDR3 bases are TGTGCCAGCAGCTTAGGGACTAGTCGAAGTTCAGATACGCAGTATTTT. This sequence joins TRBV7-6 and TRBJ2-3; 7 nucleotides line up with TRBD2. V trimming: 1 base; J trimming: 4 bases; junction bases outside the gene matches: 8. The germline V gene encodes CDR1 SGHVS and CDR2 FNYEAQ. This CDR3 spans 16 amino acids.

This clone was seen a single time. The chain recombines TRBV18 with TRBJ1-2; D is unclear. Looked up from germline, CDR1 is KGHSH and CDR2 is LQKENI. V lost 0 bases to trimming and J lost 8 bases, with 7 bases between them. CDR3 length equals 12 residues. The CDR3 is CASSPPASGYTF. The CDR3 DNA reads as TGTGCCAGCTCACCACCAGCATCAGGCTACACCTTC.

This clone was observed a few times. This rearrangement joins TRBV7-6 to TRBJ2-7; perhaps TRBD1 as D (6 bases). The CDR3 length is 16 residues. Trimming removed 2 bases from V and 0 bases from J, with 14 bases in between. Germline CDR1 SGHVS, CDR2 FNYEAQ. Here the CDR3 reads CASSLTVGADSYEQYF. CDR3 DNA: TGTGCCAGCAGCTTAACTGTGGGGGCCGACTCCTACGAGCAGTACTTC.

This chain uses TRBV4-3 with TRBJ2-6; D gene uncertain. This CDR3 is built from 15 residues. Germline V gene data show CDR1 as LGHNA and CDR2 as YSLEER. Between the trimmed V and J ends, which lost 4 bases and 0 bases, there was a span of 7 bases. The CDR3 nucleotides are TGCGCCAGCAGCCCGAGAGACTCTGGGGCCAACGTCCTGACTTTC. Translation gives CASSPRDSGANVLTF.

Turning to this clone: One junction end does not reproduce the germline sequence, and a read error may be involved. The sample holds other DNA sequences that translate to the same CDR3. The rearrangement uses TRBV7-8 and TRBJ2-3; 7 bases fit TRBD1. The CDR3 extends over 16 amino acids. From germline, CDR1 is SGHVS and CDR2 FQNEAQ. DNA of the CDR3: TGTGCCAGCAGCGGCCCGACGGGACAGAGGACAGATACACAGTATTTT. This codes for CASSGPTGQRTDTQYF.

The V call is TRBV21-1, the J call TRBJ1-1. TRBV21-1 is termed a pseudogene. This CDR3 has 16 residues. The CDR3, as DNA: TGTGCCAGCAGCAAAACGGATAGGAGGGTCAGCACTGAAGCTTTCTTT. The encoded protein is CASSKTDRRVSTEAFF.